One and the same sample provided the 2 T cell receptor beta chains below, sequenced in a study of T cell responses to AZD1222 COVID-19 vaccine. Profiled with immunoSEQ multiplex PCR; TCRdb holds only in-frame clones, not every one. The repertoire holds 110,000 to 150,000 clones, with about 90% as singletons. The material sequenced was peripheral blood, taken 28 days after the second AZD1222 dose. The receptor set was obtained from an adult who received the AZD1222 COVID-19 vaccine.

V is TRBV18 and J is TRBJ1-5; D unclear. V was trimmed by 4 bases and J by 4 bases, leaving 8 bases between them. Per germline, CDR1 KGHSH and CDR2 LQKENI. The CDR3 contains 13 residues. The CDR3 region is CASSREENQPQHF. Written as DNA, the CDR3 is TGTGCCAGCTCACGGGAAGAAAATCAGCCCCAGCATTTT.

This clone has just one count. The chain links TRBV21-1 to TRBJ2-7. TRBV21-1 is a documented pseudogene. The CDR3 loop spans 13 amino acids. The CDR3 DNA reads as TGTGCCAGCAGCACGACGGATTCCTACGAGCAGTACTTC. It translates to CASSTTDSYEQYF.